This T cell receptor (beta chain) was sequenced during a study of blood T cell repertoires in COVID-19. Study details: Spain, Italy and the United States supplied samples that represented acute and convalescent COVID-19. T cells, B-cell-depleted T cells, or PBMCs provided the cDNA or gDNA that served as material.

The V segment lost 3 bases and the J segment 0 bases; nucleotides outside the gene matches: 8. This CDR3 contains 17 residues. Looked up from germline, CDR1 is KGHSH and CDR2 is LQKENI. Source study methods: Nucleated cell counts were estimated from reference gene primer amplification. Method: immunoSEQ multiplex PCR; TCRdb's copy keeps in-frame clones and lacks some. The DNA gave D and trimming, while V, J and clone size come from that table. The repertoire holds more than 85,000 clones, with more than 60% as singletons. This TCR derives from a man in his sixties or seventies with acute or convalescent COVID-19. The sequencing sample was made of peripheral blood. The chain recombines TRBV18 with TRBJ1-2; 9 bases line up with TRBD1. The CDR3 loop reads CASSPRQGVASNYGYTF. The CDR3 nucleotides are TGTGCCAGCTCACCCCGACAGGGGGTAGCTTCTAACTATGGCTACACCTTC.